These T cell receptor beta chains were read from a single sample in a study of human CD4 T cells and Enterobacteriaceae. Sequenced by immunoSEQ multiplex PCR; TCRdb stores in-frame clones only, minus some. The table has 25,000 to 35,000 clones, approximately 82% seen once; the top ten hold 1.5% to 2%. The material sequenced was memory CD4+ T cells from blood. These receptors were obtained from a human donor in good health. CDR3s leave out the opening cysteine and the closing phenylalanine or tryptophan.

j_call	v_call	cdr3_aa
TRBJ1-1	TRBV10-3	ATDGAGGGTEAF
TRBJ2-7	TRBV5-1	ASRPWTGREEQY
TRBJ1-2	TRBV30	AWSGQGGGFAGYT
TRBJ2-3	TRBV9	ASSPRSFSDTQY
TRBJ1-2	TRBV4-2	ASSQEPTGGDNYGYT
TRBJ1-2	TRBV28	ASSLGPAPLYGYT
TRBJ1-3	TRBV6-5	ASSYAWGSSGNTIY
TRBJ1-2	TRBV25-1	ASSPQGIGYT
TRBJ2-5	TRBV2	ASSEGQGAGETQY
TRBJ2-3	TRBV5-4	ASSIRQTSTDTQY
TRBJ1-3	TRBV18	ASSPTGDSGNTIY
TRBJ2-2	TRBV5-6	ASSLDSGWELF
TRBJ1-5	TRBV27	ASSRDSNQPQH
TRBJ1-1	TRBV2	ASRGPGTEAF
TRBJ2-2	TRBV4-1	ASSRLTPGQGAAGELF
TRBJ2-7	TRBV10-2	ASSPREGGEQY
TRBJ1-6	TRBV27	ASSLSEGSGSPLH
TRBJ2-5	TRBV5-1	ASSLDAQETQY
TRBJ2-7	TRBV5-1	ASSLALQGNDEQY
TRBJ1-4	TRBV5-6	ASRIYEGGSEKLF
TRBJ1-5	TRBV6-1	ASSGAGGRPRTGQPQH
TRBJ2-5	TRBV5-4	ASTRPGLLAGEETQY
TRBJ2-7	TRBV7-2	ASSLAGGSRYEQY
TRBJ1-5	TRBV5-6	ASSFGTDSNQPQH
TRBJ1-1	TRBV7-9	ASAFRGSNTEAF
TRBJ2-7	TRBV5-1	ASSFSGSSYEQY
TRBJ1-1	TRBV10-3	AKQGAAFAEAF
TRBJ2-7	TRBV6-1	ASRTSGRAEQY
TRBJ1-3	TRBV9	ASSKGQGGLGNTIY
TRBJ2-5	TRBV27	ASSPIPRDFLRPTVETQY
TRBJ2-3	TRBV10-1	ASMGSGGADTQY
TRBJ1-1	TRBV4-2	ASSQDIGTGNTEAF
TRBJ2-7	TRBV28	ASRSPSGRPSYEQY
TRBJ2-3	TRBV14	ASSRSAGDRGLLAQY
TRBJ2-7	TRBV2	ASRRTAGTSGRDAYEQY
TRBJ1-1	TRBV5-5	ASNPTGSMNTEAF
TRBJ2-2	TRBV19	ASRGGTNTGELF
TRBJ2-5	TRBV5-5	ASSMTSVHQETQY
TRBJ2-7	TRBV5-6	ASSGGTGPRTYEQY
TRBJ2-7	TRBV28	ASSLDSYEQY
TRBJ1-1	TRBV7-2	ASSLTGGHDTEAF
TRBJ1-1	TRBV29-1	SVVRDRLNTEAF
TRBJ2-7	TRBV5-1	ASSRGRQGNSYEQY
TRBJ1-6	TRBV5-1	ASSLAVRYSPLH
TRBJ1-2	TRBV5-1	ASSLDSYYGYT
TRBJ2-1	TRBV5-1	ASSENRGDNEQF
TRBJ1-6	TRBV7-2	ASSRGVGGSPLH
TRBJ2-1	TRBV29-1	SVGAFGEQF
TRBJ2-5	TRBV2	ASSEERGFKTQY
TRBJ1-3	TRBV6-5	ASSQTGDSGNTIY
TRBJ2-5	TRBV2	ASSPEAGAGETQY
TRBJ2-3	TRBV5-1	ASSLGSGQGTDTQY
TRBJ2-1	TRBV30	ACGRAGYNEQF
TRBJ1-1	TRBV18	ASSLGETVNTEAF
TRBJ2-1	TRBV6-1	ASTASGGYNEQF
TRBJ1-5	TRBV5-6	ASSSRQGINSNQPQH
TRBJ2-3	TRBV11-2	ASSLGIGDRGTDTQY